This record covers a single T cell receptor (beta chain). The CDR3 extends over 13 amino acids. Germline V gene sequence: CDR1 MNHEY, CDR2 SVGAGI. After removal of 7 bases from V and 6 bases from J, the junction contained 8 bases not matched to a gene. This record comes from a study of blood T cell repertoires in COVID-19. Looking at the study overall: Acute and convalescent COVID-19 specimens originated in the United States, Italy and Spain. PBMCs, B-cell-depleted T cells, or T cells were the source of the cDNA or gDNA that made up the material.

Here immunoSEQ multiplex PCR was the method, and the copy in TCRdb shows in-frame clones only, minus some. This sample has around 250,000 clones, with around 83% found just once. The genes are TRBV6-5 and TRBJ1-2; 7 bases agree with TRBD1. The sample comprised peripheral blood. The TCR originated in a man in his forties or fifties with active or convalescent COVID-19. This CDR3 is CASTTGTVNGYTF. The CDR3 DNA is TGTGCCAGCACCACAGGGACAGTAAATGGCTACACCTTC.